The 20 T cell receptor beta chains given below trace back to one sample, sequenced in a study of shared clonotypes between healthy human individuals. Method: immunoSEQ multiplex PCR; TCRdb's copy keeps in-frame clones and lacks some. This table holds around 1.5 million clones, approximately 98% found once. The sequencing sample was made of naive CD4+ T cells sorted from blood. Subset denoted: CD45RA+ positively selected. These receptors were collected from a man younger than 40 in good health.

The chain has TRBV2 and TRBJ2-1, with 8 bases lining up with TRBD2. Germline V gene data show CDR1 as SNHLY and CDR2 as FYNNEI. J gave up 0 bases and V 8 bases, and 3 bases lay outside the gene matches. This CDR3 has 14 amino acids. The CDR3 region is CASLSGSSYNEQFF. The CDR3 DNA follows: TGTGCCAGCTTGAGCGGGAGCTCCTACAATGAGCAGTTCTTC.

The CDR3 loop is CASSLASPRTQYF. The CDR3 coding sequence is TGTGCCAGCAGTTTAGCTTCCCCCAGGACCCAGTACTTC. The chain joins TRBV28 to TRBJ2-5; no definite D call. Trimming took off 2 bases at V and 7 bases at J, with 11 bases between the two ends. The CDR3 is 13 residues long. Germline CDR1 MDHEN, CDR2 SYDVKM.

This chain connects TRBV25-1 to TRBJ2-5, with D tentatively TRBD1 (5 bases). The CDR3 sequence is 15 residues long. Germline V CDR1 and CDR2: MGHDK, SYGVNS. V was pared by 2 bases and J by 2 bases, with 12 bases between. CDR3 protein: CASSEVVGQQETQYF. The CDR3 DNA follows: TGTGCCAGCAGTGAAGTGGTGGGGCAACAAGAGACCCAGTACTTC.

This clone showed up just once. The gene calls are TRBV5-1 and TRBJ1-1, with TRBD1 matching over 7 bases. The CDR3 has 15 amino acids. Germline-derived CDR1 and CDR2 are SGHRS and YFSETQ. V was pared by 4 bases and J by 2 bases, with 8 bases of the junction left unmatched. The CDR3 here is CASSPQGGGNTEAFF. Here the CDR3 DNA reads TGCGCCAGCAGCCCCCAGGGAGGGGGCAACACTGAAGCTTTCTTT.

With respect to this clone: At the DNA level, this CDR3 is encoded by other sequences in the same sample as well. This chain links TRBV20-1 with TRBJ2-5; D uncertain. From germline, CDR1 is DFQATT and CDR2 SNEGSKA (reference sequence). CDR3 size: 11 residues. V lost 7 bases to trimming and J lost 1 base, with 7 bases between them. CDR3 protein: CSGRRQETQYF. CDR3 nucleotides: TGCAGTGGAAGGCGCCAAGAGACCCAGTACTTC.

The J gene is TRBJ2-7, the V gene TRBV5-4; 8 nucleotides agree with TRBD2. The CDR3 spans 16 residues. Trimming cost V 4 bases and J 4 bases; bases outside gene matches: 13. The V gene's germline CDR1 is SGHNT and CDR2 YYREEE (reference sequence). CDR3 DNA sequence: TGTGCCAGCAGCCCCGGGGTGGGTAGCGGGGTATACGAGCAGTACTTC. Its translation: CASSPGVGSGVYEQYF.

The chain employs TRBV6-5 and TRBJ1-4; D unresolved. Trimming took off 3 bases at V and 8 bases at J, with 13 bases between the two ends. The CDR3 spans 14 residues. Germline CDR1 is MNHEY and CDR2 is SVGAGI. CDR3 DNA: TGTGCCAGCAGTTATTTGCGGGTGAGGGAAAAACTGTTTTTT. Its protein is CASSYLRVREKLFF.

CDR3 sequence: CASSLPNGSRDNEQFF. DNA for the CDR3: TGTGCCAGCAGCTTACCTAACGGGAGCAGGGACAATGAGCAGTTCTTC. The chain is built from TRBV11-3 and TRBJ2-1; possible D gene TRBD2, 6 bases. This CDR3 spans 16 amino acids. Trimming stripped 2 bases from V and 5 bases from J, with 16 bases between. Germline CDR1 SGHNT, CDR2 YENEEA.

The rearrangement links TRBV5-4 to TRBJ2-1; D remains unclear. V was cut by 5 bases and J by 5 bases, with 8 bases left in between. The CDR3 contains 12 residues. Per the germline V gene, CDR1 is SGHNT and CDR2 is YYREEE (reference sequence). Written as DNA, the CDR3 is TGTGCCAGCAGTCCCAGAAACAATGAGCAGTTCTTC. As protein: CASSPRNNEQFF.

The chain couples TRBV29-1 to TRBJ2-5; D is possibly TRBD1 (6 bases). Germline lookup yields CDR1 SQVTM and CDR2 ANQGSEA. The CDR3 extends over 12 amino acids. The V end lost 7 bases, the J end lost 2 bases, and 11 bases lay between the germline ends. The CDR3 sequence: CSGLTGQETQYF. Here the CDR3 DNA reads TGCAGCGGCCTTACAGGGCAAGAGACCCAGTACTTC. The full variable domain, its missing parts supplied by reference TRBV29-1 and TRBJ2-5, is SAVISQKPSRDICQRGTSLTIQCQVDSQVTMMFWYRQQPGQSLTLIATANQGSEATYESGFVIDKFPISRPNLTFSTLTVSNMSPEDSSIYLCSGLTGQETQYFGPGTRLLVL.

This chain uses TRBV10-3 with TRBJ2-7, with D possibly being TRBD2 (5 bases). CDR1 and CDR2 from the germline V gene are ENHRY and SYGVKD. The length of the CDR3 is 14 residues. Trimming took 0 bases from V and 5 from J, leaving 11 bases between them. DNA for the CDR3: TGTGCCATCAGTGAGTCGACGGCGGGTAACGAGCAGTACTTC. It codes for CAISESTAGNEQYF.

The CDR3 DNA reads TGTGCCAGCAGCCCCGGGACGGGAGATCAGGAATTCTTC. The encoded protein is CASSPGTGDQEFF. The rearrangement uses TRBV7-2 and TRBJ2-1; the D gene is possibly TRBD2 (6 bases). This CDR3 is built from 13 residues. Germline V CDR1 and CDR2: SGHTA, FQGNSA. The germline V and J ends were trimmed by 5 bases and 16 bases, with 21 bases remaining between them.

On this clone: Other DNA variants within this sample encode the same CDR3. The V and J genes are TRBV2 and TRBJ1-5, with D unclear. The CDR3 length is 13 residues. CDR1 is SNHLY and CDR2 is FYNNEI in the germline V gene. V was trimmed by 5 bases and J by 1 base, leaving 6 bases between them. CDR3 in amino acids: CASSRDSNQPQHF. The CDR3, as DNA: TGTGCCAGCAGTCGTGACAGCAATCAGCCCCAGCATTTT.

This chain uses TRBV6-1 with TRBJ2-7; D ambiguous. The CDR3 covers 14 residues. Germline CDR1 MNHNS, CDR2 SASEGT. V was shortened by 1 base and J by 0 bases, with 7 bases between the two germline ends. Written as DNA, the CDR3 is TGTGCCAGCAGTGAAGGGTCTCACTCCTACGAGCAGTACTTC. Translation gives CASSEGSHSYEQYF.

The chain uses TRBV5-4 and TRBJ2-7; D is unresolved. The germline V and J ends were trimmed by 0 bases and 2 bases, with 9 bases remaining between them. This CDR3 is built from 14 residues. Germline CDR1 reads SGHNT; CDR2 reads YYREEE (reference sequence). The CDR3 region is CASSLGQRAYEQYF. The CDR3 DNA sequence: TGTGCCAGCAGCTTGGGGCAGCGAGCCTACGAGCAGTACTTC.

To note about this clone: Other nucleotide sequences from this sample produce the same CDR3. The V call is TRBV28, the J call TRBJ1-4; D perhaps matches TRBD1 (5 bases). The CDR3 extends over 12 amino acids. The germline CDR1 and CDR2 sequences are MDHEN and SYDVKM. V gave up 4 bases and J gave up 8 bases, with 8 bases separating them. The CDR3 protein is CASSSGGEKLFF. The CDR3 coding sequence is TGTGCCAGCAGTTCCGGGGGGGAAAAACTGTTTTTT.

This clone was recorded once. The gene calls are TRBV2 and TRBJ2-3; TRBD2 is a possible D gene (5 bases). V was trimmed by 7 bases and J by 1 base, leaving 12 bases between them. The CDR3 sequence is 14 residues long. CDR1 is SNHLY, CDR2 FYNNEI, per germline. For the CDR3, the DNA is TGTGCCAGCAAGGTGGGAGTGGGCACAGATACGCAGTATTTT. As protein: CASKVGVGTDTQYF.

On this clone: Other nucleotide sequences from this sample produce the same CDR3. V and J are TRBV9 and TRBJ2-7, with unresolved D. CDR1 is SGDLS and CDR2 is YYNGEE in the germline V gene. CDR3 length equals 11 residues. Trimming cost V 0 bases and J 5 bases, with 3 bases left between them. The CDR3 loop reads CASSVGNEQYF. CDR3 sequence (DNA): TGTGCCAGCAGCGTAGGCAACGAGCAGTACTTC. Drawing the rest from reference TRBV9 and TRBJ2-7, the complete variable domain is DSGVTQTPKHLITATGQRVTLRCSPRSGDLSVYWYQQSLDQGLQFLIQYYNGEERAKGNILERFSAQQFPDLHSELNLSSLELGDSALYFCASSVGNEQYFGPGTRLTVT.

The V call is TRBV5-1, the J call TRBJ2-2; TRBD2 matches at 8 bases. The ends lost 0 bases at V and 7 bases at J; junction bases unmatched: 8. Germline values: CDR1 SGHRS, CDR2 YFSETQ. This CDR3 has 16 amino acids. Here the CDR3 reads CASSLGSGGHGGELFF. The CDR3 DNA follows: TGCGCCAGCAGCTTGGGATCGGGAGGGCACGGCGGGGAGCTGTTTTTT.

V and J are TRBV7-8 and TRBJ2-3; D unclear. CDR3 length equals 13 residues. Germline V gives CDR1 SGHVS, CDR2 FQNEAQ. Trimming cost V 5 bases and J 4 bases, with 10 bases left between them. The CDR3 reads CASSRMGPDTQYF. CDR3 nucleotides: TGTGCCAGCAGCCGAATGGGTCCAGATACGCAGTATTTT. The full variable domain, rest sourced from reference TRBV7-8 and TRBJ2-3, is GAGVSQSPRYKVAKRGQDVALRCDPISGHVSLFWYQQALGQGPEFLTYFQNEAQLDKSGLPSDRFFAERPEGSVSTLKIQRTQQEDSAVYLCASSRMGPDTQYFGPGTRLTVL.